The 7 T cell receptor beta chains below all came from one sample that was sequenced in a study of blood T cell repertoires in COVID-19. Libraries were prepared by immunoSEQ multiplex PCR; TCRdb keeps only in-frame clonotypes and omits some of them. Counted here are approximately 210,000 clones, around four fifths occurring once; the ten biggest clones make up around 21%. Sequencing was carried out using peripheral blood. The receptors were gathered from a human donor in a cohort sampled during active COVID-19.

This sequence joins TRBV5-1 and TRBJ2-3; 9 positions agree with TRBD2. The CDR3 loop spans 16 amino acids. V was pared by 4 bases and J by 3 bases, with 9 bases of the junction left unmatched. The germline gives CDR1 SGHRS, CDR2 YFSETQ. CDR3 DNA sequence: TGCGCCAGCAGCCCCTACGCCCTAGCGGGAACAGATACGCAGTATTTT. Its translation: CASSPYALAGTDTQYF.

The chain carries TRBV25-1 and TRBJ1-6; the D gene is possibly TRBD1 (5 bases). Germline V gene lookup returns CDR1 MGHDK and CDR2 SYGVNS. CDR3 size: 13 residues. Deletions cut 4 bases from V and 9 bases from J, with 10 bases between. DNA for the CDR3: TGTGCCAGCAGTGGGGGCCGACTTTCACCCCTCCACTTT. Its protein product is CASSGGRLSPLHF. Full variable domain (outside the CDR3, taken from reference TRBV25-1 and TRBJ1-6): EADIYQTPRYLVIGTGKKITLECSQTMGHDKMYWYQQDPGMELHLIHYSYGVNSTEKGDLSSESTVSRIRTEHFPLTLESARPSHTSQYLCASSGGRLSPLHFGNGTRLTVT.

CDR3 in amino acids: CSVGRGGRSEAFF. CDR3 sequence (DNA): TGCAGCGTGGGACGGGGGGGTAGGAGTGAAGCTTTCTTT. The V call is TRBV29-1, the J call TRBJ1-1; D is possibly TRBD1 (5 bases). The CDR3 sequence is 13 residues long. The V and J ends lost 6 bases and 7 bases respectively, with 18 bases between them. Looked up from germline, CDR1 is SQVTM and CDR2 is ANQGSEA.

This clone was seen just once. The V call is TRBV5-1, the J call TRBJ1-2; D is perhaps TRBD1 (5 bases). Trimming removed 0 bases from V and 7 bases from J, with 13 bases in between. The CDR3 sequence is 14 residues long. Germline V gene lookup returns CDR1 SGHRS and CDR2 YFSETQ. The CDR3 sequence: CASSLAAGDGGYTF. Written as DNA, the CDR3 is TGCGCCAGCAGCTTGGCTGCGGGGGACGGTGGCTACACCTTC.

There are a few counts of this clone. This chain uses TRBV6-6 with TRBJ1-2; D remains unclear. Trimming left V 6 bases short and J 4 bases short, with 6 bases between. The CDR3 has 11 residues. CDR1 is MNHNY, CDR2 SVGAGI, per germline (reference sequence). CDR3 region: CASSPRYGYTF. In DNA form, the CDR3 reads TGTGCCAGCAGCCCCCGCTATGGCTACACCTTC.

This clone was observed a few times. The CDR3 loop reads CASSQPRSLTPGTYDTGELFF. The CDR3 nucleotides read TGCGCCAGCAGTCAACCGAGAAGTCTAACCCCGGGGACATATGACACCGGGGAGCTGTTTTTT. The chain combines TRBV23-1 with TRBJ2-2; maybe TRBD1 (6 bases). TRBV23-1 is treated as an ORF (open reading frame) with a function not yet certain. Trimming took off 2 bases at V and 3 bases at J, with 28 bases between the two ends. This CDR3 is 21 amino acids long.

The chain recombines TRBV7-9 with TRBJ2-6, with TRBD1 matching 11 bases. Looked up from germline, CDR1 is SEHNR and CDR2 is FQNEAQ (reference sequence). Trimming removed 4 bases from V and 2 bases from J; junction bases left unmatched: 10. This CDR3 spans 19 amino acids. CDR3 DNA sequence: TGTGCCAGCAGCTGGTCGCGGGACAGGGGGTCACCTGGGGCCAACGTCCTGACTTTC. Translation gives CASSWSRDRGSPGANVLTF. The full variable domain, its missing parts supplied by reference TRBV7-9 and TRBJ2-6, is DTGVSQNPRHKITKRGQNVTFRCDPISEHNRLYWYRQTLGQGPEFLTYFQNEAQLEKSRLLSDRFSAERPKGSFSTLEIQRTEQGDSAMYLCASSWSRDRGSPGANVLTFGAGSRLTVL.